The clone carrying this T cell receptor (beta chain) was recorded once. These data come from a study of blood T cell repertoires in COVID-19. The overall study: Some COVID-19 samples were acute and others convalescent; all came from the United States, Italy and Spain. PBMCs, B-cell-depleted T cells, or T cells were the source of the cDNA or gDNA that made up the material.

In the original analysis: From reference gene primer amplification, estimates of nucleated cell counts were derived. Method: immunoSEQ multiplex PCR; TCRdb's copy keeps in-frame clones and lacks some. The DNA gave D and trimming, while V, J and clone size come from that table. The sample has 130,000 or so clones, about 80% seen once; the top ten hold 3%. The CDR3 has 15 amino acids. The V gene lost 6 bases and the J gene lost 0 bases, with 12 bases spanning the gap. From germline, CDR1 is MNHEY and CDR2 SVGAGI. Sample: peripheral blood. This sequence was found in an elderly woman with acute or convalescent COVID-19. The V gene is TRBV6-5, the J gene TRBJ1-3; maybe TRBD1 (5 bases). The CDR3 DNA follows: TGTGCCAGCAGCTCCCAGGGCGGCTCTGGAAACACCATATATTTT. Encoded protein: CASSSQGGSGNTIYF.